This TCR beta chain was captured in a study of control samples from healthy donors and cancer patients. Looked up from germline, CDR1 is SGHDN and CDR2 is FVKESK. Between the trimmed V and J ends, which lost 1 base and 8 bases, there was a span of 9 bases. The CDR3 totals 14 residues. Sequenced by immunoSEQ multiplex PCR; TCRdb stores in-frame clones only, minus some. Of some 120,000 clones listed, 85% to 90% are singletons. Material for sequencing was blood. This receptor was obtained from a man aged 30 to 45 in good health. This sequence joins TRBV14 and TRBJ1-6; no definite D call. Here the CDR3 reads CASSQAQADSPLHF. The CDR3 coding sequence is TGTGCCAGCAGCCAAGCCCAGGCGGATTCACCCCTCCACTTT.